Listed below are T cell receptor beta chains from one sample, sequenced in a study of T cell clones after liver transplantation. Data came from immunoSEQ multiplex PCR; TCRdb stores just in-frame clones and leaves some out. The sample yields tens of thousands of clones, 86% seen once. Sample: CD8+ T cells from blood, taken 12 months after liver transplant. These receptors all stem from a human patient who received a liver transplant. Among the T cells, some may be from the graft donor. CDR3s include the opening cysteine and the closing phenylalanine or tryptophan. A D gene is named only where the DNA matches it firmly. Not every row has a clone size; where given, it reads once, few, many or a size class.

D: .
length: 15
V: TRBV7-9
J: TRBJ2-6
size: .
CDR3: CASSFRLSGANVLTF
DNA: TGTGCCAGCAGCTTTCGGCTCTCTGGGGCCAACGTCCTGACTTTC

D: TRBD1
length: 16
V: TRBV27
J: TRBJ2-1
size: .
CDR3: CASRRAGTAPYNEQFF
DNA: TGTGCCAGCAGAAGAGCCGGGACAGCCCCATACAATGAGCAGTTCTTC

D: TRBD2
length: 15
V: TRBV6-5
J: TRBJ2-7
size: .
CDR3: CASSPLAGGLGEQYF
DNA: TGTGCCAGCAGCCCACTAGCGGGAGGGCTGGGGGAGCAGTACTTC

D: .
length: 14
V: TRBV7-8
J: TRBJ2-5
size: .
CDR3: CASEGVGTQETQYF
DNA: TGTGCCAGCGAAGGGGTAGGGACCCAAGAGACCCAGTACTTC

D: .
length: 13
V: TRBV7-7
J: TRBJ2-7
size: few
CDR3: CASSPGTSYEQYF
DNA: TGTGCTAGCAGCCCCGGCACCTCCTACGAGCAGTACTTC

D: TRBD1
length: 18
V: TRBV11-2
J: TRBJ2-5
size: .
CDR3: CASSLSGDRTGWGETQYF
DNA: TGTGCCAGCAGCTTATCGGGGGACCGGACAGGGTGGGGAGAGACCCAGTACTTC

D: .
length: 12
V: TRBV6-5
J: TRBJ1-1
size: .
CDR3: CASSPGYTEAFF
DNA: TGTGCCAGCAGTCCCGGGTACACTGAAGCTTTCTTT

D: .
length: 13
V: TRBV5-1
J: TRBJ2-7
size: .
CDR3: CASSFATGYEQYF
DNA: TGCGCCAGCAGCTTCGCGACAGGCTACGAGCAGTACTTC

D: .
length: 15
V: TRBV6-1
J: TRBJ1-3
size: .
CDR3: CASLRTASSGNTIYF
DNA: TGTGCCAGCTTGCGGACCGCTAGCTCTGGAAACACCATATATTTT

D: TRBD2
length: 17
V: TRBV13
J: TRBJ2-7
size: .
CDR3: CASSFFGASGKTYEQYF
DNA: TGTGCCAGCAGCTTCTTCGGGGCTAGCGGAAAAACGTACGAGCAGTACTTC

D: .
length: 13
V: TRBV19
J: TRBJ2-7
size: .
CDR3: CASSPQGTYEQYF
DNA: TGTGCCAGTAGCCCCCAGGGCACCTACGAGCAGTACTTC

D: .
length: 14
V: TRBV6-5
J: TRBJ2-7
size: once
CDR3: CASSYAGEGYEQYF
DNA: TGTGCCAGCAGTTACGCAGGGGAGGGCTACGAGCAGTACTTC

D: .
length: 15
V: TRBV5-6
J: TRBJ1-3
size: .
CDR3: CASRVGDTPGNTIYF
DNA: TGTGCCAGCAGGGTGGGGGACACTCCTGGAAACACCATATATTTT

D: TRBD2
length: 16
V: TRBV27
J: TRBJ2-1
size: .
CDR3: CASSSEAGGPYDEQFF
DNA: TGTGCCAGCAGTTCCGAAGCGGGAGGGCCGTATGATGAGCAGTTCTTC

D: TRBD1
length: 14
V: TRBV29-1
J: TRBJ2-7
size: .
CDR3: CSVYGTADAYEQYF
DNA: TGCAGCGTCTATGGGACAGCCGACGCCTACGAGCAGTACTTC

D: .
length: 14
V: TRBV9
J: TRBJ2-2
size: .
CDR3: CASSVGGNTGELFF
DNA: TGTGCCAGCAGCGTTGGGGGGAACACCGGGGAGCTGTTTTTT

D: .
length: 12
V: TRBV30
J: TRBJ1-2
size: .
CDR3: CAWSVRRDGYTF
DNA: TGTGCCTGGAGTGTAAGACGTGATGGCTACACCTTC

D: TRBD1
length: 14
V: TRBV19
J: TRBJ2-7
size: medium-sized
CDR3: CASTPTGGIYEQYF
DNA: TGTGCCAGTACTCCGACAGGGGGAATATACGAGCAGTACTTC

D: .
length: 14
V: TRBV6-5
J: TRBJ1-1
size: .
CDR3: CASHPRMVNTEAFF
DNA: TGTGCCAGTCATCCCCGGATGGTGAACACTGAAGCTTTCTTT

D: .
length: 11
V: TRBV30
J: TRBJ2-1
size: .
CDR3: CAWGPGGAQFF
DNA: TGTGCCTGGGGGCCCGGTGGTGCCCAGTTCTTC

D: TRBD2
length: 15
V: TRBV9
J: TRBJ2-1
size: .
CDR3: CASSVGSSGSREQFF
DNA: TGTGCCAGCAGCGTAGGAAGTAGCGGGAGTAGAGAGCAGTTCTTC

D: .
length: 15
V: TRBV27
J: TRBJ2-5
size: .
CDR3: CASSFEGTLAETQYF
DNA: TGTGCCAGCAGTTTCGAGGGCACATTGGCGGAGACCCAGTACTTC

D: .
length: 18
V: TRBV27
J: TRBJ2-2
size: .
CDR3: CASSLGRGRGLLGGELFF
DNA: TGTGCCAGCAGTTTGGGTAGGGGCAGGGGTCTCCTTGGCGGGGAGCTGTTTTTT

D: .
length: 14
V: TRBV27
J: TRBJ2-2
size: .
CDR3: CASKGDYYTGELFF
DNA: TGTGCCAGCAAGGGGGACTACTACACCGGGGAGCTGTTTTTT

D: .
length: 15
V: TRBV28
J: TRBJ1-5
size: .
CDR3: CASTGRIYSNQPQHF
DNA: TGTGCCAGCACGGGCCGGATCTATAGCAATCAGCCCCAGCATTTT

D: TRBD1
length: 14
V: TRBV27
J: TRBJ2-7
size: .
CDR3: CASSLTGGPYEQYF
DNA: TGTGCCAGCAGCTTAACAGGGGGTCCCTACGAGCAGTACTTC

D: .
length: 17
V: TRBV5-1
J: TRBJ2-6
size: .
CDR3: CASSFQGDSSGANVLTF
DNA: TGCGCCAGCAGCTTTCAGGGGGACTCCTCTGGGGCCAACGTCCTGACTTTC

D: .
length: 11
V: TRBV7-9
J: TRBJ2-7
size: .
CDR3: CASSLSYEQYF
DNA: TGTGCCAGCAGCTTATCCTACGAGCAGTACTTC

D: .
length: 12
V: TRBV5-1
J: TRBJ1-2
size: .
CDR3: CASSLGGSGYTF
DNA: TGCGCCAGCAGCTTGGGTGGCTCGGGCTACACCTTC

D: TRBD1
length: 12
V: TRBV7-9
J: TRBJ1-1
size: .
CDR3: CASSPGTAEAFF
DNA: TGTGCCAGCAGCCCGGGGACAGCTGAAGCTTTCTTT

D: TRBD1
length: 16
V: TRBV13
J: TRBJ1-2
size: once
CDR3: CASSSGTGPKFHGYTF
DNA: TGTGCCAGCAGCTCCGGGACAGGTCCTAAATTCCATGGCTACACCTTC

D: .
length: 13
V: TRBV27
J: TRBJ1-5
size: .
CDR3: CASRMGGKQPQHF
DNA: TGTGCCAGCAGAATGGGGGGTAAACAGCCCCAGCATTTT

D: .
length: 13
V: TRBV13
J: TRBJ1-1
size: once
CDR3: CASSLSFNTEAFF
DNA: TGTGCCAGCAGCTTATCGTTTAACACTGAAGCTTTCTTT